This T cell receptor (beta chain) was retrieved from a study of OX40 agonist ivuxolimab in advanced cancers. Study-wide context: Every patient in dose escalation had hepatocellular carcinoma, melanoma, renal cell or head and neck cancer. The study reported partial responses in three patients: one hepatocellular carcinoma, two cutaneous melanoma.

Sampling times: baseline, cycle 4 day 1, cycle 7 day 1. This CDR3 has 17 residues. Per the germline V gene, CDR1 is SGDLS and CDR2 is YYNGEE. V lost 0 bases and J lost 4, with 18 bases in between. Some clones are missing from TCRdb's copy, which holds only in-frame ones; the method was immunoSEQ multiplex PCR. The sample records 45,000 to 55,000 clones, 81% being singletons. The genes are TRBV9 and TRBJ2-3; no definite D call. The clonotype comes from an adult with an advanced solid tumor such as melanoma, head and neck, liver or kidney cancer. The material was CD4+ or CD8+ T cells sorted from blood, obtained in a trial of the OX40 agonist ivuxolimab. DNA for the CDR3: TGTGCCAGCAGCGTAGCGGGCAGAGGATACCCTCCAGATACGCAGTATTTT. It yields the protein CASSVAGRGYPPDTQYF.